A single sample is the source of the 2 T cell receptor beta chains below, sequenced in a study of T cell repertoires in cytomegalovirus infection. TCRdb re-analysed the reads in MiXCR, keeping a single row per CDR3 protein. The sample holds hundreds of thousands of distinct CDR3 sequences, roughly 31% seen once. These receptors have no known antigen. Material: cultured CD8+ T cells from PBMCs, obtained from culture after CMV antigen stimulation. The receptor source for this set is a human donor in good health (CMV status not recorded). Some clones in this sample may be carry-over from other donors' samples.

This chain links TRBV19 with TRBJ1-5, with D perhaps TRBD1 (5 bases). CDR1 and CDR2 from the germline V gene are LNHDA and SQIVND (reference sequence). V was cut by 8 bases and J by 3 bases, with 11 bases left in between. The CDR3 runs 13 residues. CDR3 loop: CASSGLINQPQHF. CDR3 nucleotides: TGTGCCAGTTCGGGACTGATCAATCAGCCCCAGCATTTT.

The rearrangement joins TRBV19 to TRBJ2-3; D ambiguous. CDR3 length: 15 residues. The germline V and J ends were trimmed by 7 bases and 1 base, with 15 bases remaining between them. Germline-derived CDR1 and CDR2 are LNHDA and SQIVND (reference sequence). The CDR3 region is CASTLVYPGTDTQYF. CDR3 DNA sequence: TGTGCCAGTACCCTGGTGTACCCCGGCACAGATACGCAGTATTTT.